The next 19 T cell receptor beta chains were all read from a single sample in a study of cytomegalovirus exposure and HLA in healthy donors. The PCR had 60 Vbeta and 13 Jbeta primers. Sequencing was performed with immunoSEQ multiplex PCR; in TCRdb, only in-frame clones are kept and a portion is missing. The table includes 120,000 or so clones, around three fifths detected once. Sequencing input: PBMCs. These receptors were taken from a woman between 40 and 55 years old in good health and CMV-seropositive.

The chain couples TRBV29-1 to TRBJ1-1; a weak D match, TRBD1 (6 bases). V lost 2 bases, J lost 3 bases, and 13 bases lay in between. CDR1 SQVTM and CDR2 ANQGSEA come from the germline V gene. The CDR3 loop spans 14 amino acids. The CDR3 here is CSVEWGTMDTEAFF. In DNA, the CDR3 is TGCAGCGTTGAATGGGGGACAATGGACACTGAAGCTTTCTTT.

This clone was seen more than once but under ten times. Additional DNA sequences in this sample encode the identical CDR3. The gene calls are TRBV7-8 and TRBJ2-5, with TRBD2 identical over 10 bases. V gave up 3 bases and J gave up 4 bases; unmatched junction bases: 5. This CDR3 spans 15 amino acids. CDR1 is SGHVS and CDR2 is FQNEAQ in the germline V gene. In DNA, the CDR3 is TGTGCCAGCAGCTTGCAGCGGGGGGGCCGAGAGACCCAGTACTTC. Translation gives CASSLQRGGRETQYF.

The V call is TRBV6-5, the J call TRBJ1-1, with no clear D. V lost 0 bases, J lost 3 bases, and 5 bases lay in between. The CDR3 runs to 13 residues. Looked up from germline, CDR1 is MNHEY and CDR2 is SVGAGI. CDR3 amino acids: CASSYSADTEAFF. The DNA of the CDR3 is TGTGCCAGCAGTTACTCGGCTGACACTGAAGCTTTCTTT.

This clone has a handful of counts. This rearrangement joins TRBV19 to TRBJ2-1; TRBD1 aligns across 10 bases. The V segment lost 4 bases and the J segment 6 bases; nucleotides outside the gene matches: 9. The CDR3 runs 16 residues. Germline V gene sequence: CDR1 LNHDA, CDR2 SQIVND (reference sequence). In nucleotides, the CDR3 is TGTGCCAGTAGTACCGCCCGGGACAGGGGAAGCAATGAGCAGTTCTTC. Its translation is CASSTARDRGSNEQFF.

In its sample, this clone was seen a few times. Within the sample, other DNA sequences also encode this same CDR3. This chain connects TRBV5-1 to TRBJ2-2, with no clear D. The germline gives CDR1 SGHRS, CDR2 YFSETQ. V was trimmed by 2 bases and J by 1 base, leaving 6 bases between them. The CDR3 loop spans 14 amino acids. CDR3 DNA sequence: TGCGCCAGCAGCTTAGCTGGGAACACCGGGGAGCTGTTTTTT. Translation: CASSLAGNTGELFF.

The CDR3 region is CASAGGGAGANVLTF. The CDR3 bases are TGTGCCAGCGCCGGTGGGGGCGCTGGGGCCAACGTCCTGACTTTC. The chain is built from TRBV6-6 and TRBJ2-6; D may be TRBD1 (6 bases). This CDR3 is 15 amino acids long. Trimming left V 8 bases short and J 2 bases short, with 13 bases between. Germline loops: CDR1 MNHNY, CDR2 SVGAGI (reference sequence).

The rearrangement links TRBV29-1 to TRBJ1-1; D ambiguous. The CDR3 consists of 11 residues. Germline values: CDR1 SQVTM, CDR2 ANQGSEA. Deletions cut 7 bases from V and 3 bases from J, with 9 bases between. CDR3 sequence (DNA): TGCAGCGGGGCGTTGTACACTGAAGCTTTCTTT. Translation: CSGALYTEAFF.

This clone was observed a handful of times. The V gene is TRBV5-1, the J gene TRBJ1-5, with 9 bases matching TRBD1. The CDR3 covers 16 residues. CDR1 SGHRS and CDR2 YFSETQ come from the germline V gene. The V segment lost 0 bases and the J segment 7 bases; nucleotides outside the gene matches: 8. Here the CDR3 reads CASSLGDRDSNQPQHF. The DNA for the CDR3 is TGCGCCAGCAGCTTGGGGGACAGGGATTCTAACCAGCCCCAGCATTTT.

This rearrangement joins TRBV6-4 to TRBJ2-1; 10 bases match TRBD2. The V and J ends lost 6 bases and 10 bases, in that order; junction bases with no gene match: 12. Germline V gene data show CDR1 as MRHNA and CDR2 as SNTAGT. This CDR3 is 15 amino acids long. CDR3 in DNA: TGTGCCAGCAGACTTCTAGCGGGAGAAGGGGGCGAGCAGTTCTTC. This codes for CASRLLAGEGGEQFF.

Worth noting for this clone: The junction departs from the called germline gene at one end, perhaps through a read error. V and J are TRBV5-1 and TRBJ1-2, with unresolved D. Germline lookup yields CDR1 SGHRS and CDR2 YFSETQ. The CDR3 totals 13 residues. In nucleotides, the CDR3 is TGCGCCAGCAGCTTGGAGGCAGGCCGTGGCTACCCCTTC. It codes for CASSLEAGRGYPF.

The chain couples TRBV19 to TRBJ1-5; D ambiguous. CDR1 and CDR2 (germline): LNHDA, SQIVND (reference sequence). V was clipped by 3 bases and J by 5 bases, with 8 bases between them. The CDR3 contains 13 residues. The CDR3 region has the DNA TGTGCCAGTAGTATGATAGTTGATCAGCCCCAGCATTTT. This sequence encodes CASSMIVDQPQHF.

The V gene is TRBV6-5, the J gene TRBJ2-2, with TRBD1 matching 7 bases. V shed 3 bases, J shed 7 bases, and the junction held 8 bases outside the gene matches. The CDR3 has 15 residues. Looked up from germline, CDR1 is MNHEY and CDR2 is SVGAGI. The CDR3 sequence: CASSYTGQIGGELFF. CDR3 bases: TGTGCCAGCAGTTATACGGGACAGATAGGCGGGGAGCTGTTTTTT.

This clone turned up a few times. This rearrangement joins TRBV7-9 to TRBJ2-7; TRBD2 is a possible D gene (6 bases). V lost 5 bases, J lost 7 bases, and 9 bases lay in between. This CDR3 spans 11 amino acids. CDR1 SEHNR and CDR2 FQNEAQ come from the germline V gene (reference sequence). CDR3 protein: CASSNGGEQYF. In nucleotides, the CDR3 is TGTGCCAGCAGCAATGGGGGGGAGCAGTACTTC.

This chain links TRBV2 with TRBJ1-2; D is uncertain. CDR3 size: 14 residues. In germline, CDR1 is SNHLY, CDR2 FYNNEI. V lost 1 base and J 7 bases, leaving 13 bases between the germline ends. CDR3 bases: TGTGCCAGCAGTGAAGGACCGGGGTTAGCTGGCTACACCTTC. Protein: CASSEGPGLAGYTF.

This clone was counted only a few times. The chain recombines TRBV10-2 with TRBJ2-7; 7 bases map to TRBD1. The junction had 11 bases not matched to a gene; V was cut back by 3 bases and J by 6 bases. The CDR3 contains 15 residues. From germline, CDR1 is WSHSY and CDR2 SAAADI. The CDR3 nucleotides are TGCGCCAGCAGTGATGCCGGGACAGTGATGGTCGAGCAGTACTTC. Protein product: CASSDAGTVMVEQYF.

This clone was counted between two and nine times. This chain uses TRBV4-1 with TRBJ1-4; no firm D call. Germline V CDR1 and CDR2: MGHRA, YSYEKL. CDR3 length equals 18 residues. V lost 1 base, J lost 0 bases, and 15 bases lay in between. This CDR3 is CASSQVHEEIATNEKLFF. DNA of the CDR3: TGCGCCAGCAGCCAAGTACATGAGGAGATTGCAACTAATGAAAAACTGTTTTTT.

CDR3 amino acids: CASSSPGQRSYEQYF. In nucleotides, the CDR3 is TGTGCCAGCAGCTCACCGGGACAACGCTCCTACGAGCAGTACTTC. The genes are TRBV5-6 and TRBJ2-7; TRBD1 might be the D (6 bases). V lost 3 bases, J lost 0 bases, and 13 bases lay in between. Germline CDR1 is SGHDT and CDR2 is YYEEEE. This CDR3 region has 15 residues.

This chain connects TRBV6-1 to TRBJ1-1; no clear D gene. With 6 bases removed from V and 5 bases from J, the gap between germline ends came to 19 bases. The germline V gene has CDR1 MNHNS and CDR2 SASEGT. This CDR3 has 15 residues. The CDR3: CASRETALSGTEAFF. The DNA for the CDR3 is TGTGCCAGCAGAGAAACGGCCCTAAGCGGGACTGAAGCTTTCTTT.

The rearrangement joins TRBV6-4 to TRBJ2-5; a weak D match, TRBD1 (6 bases). The germline V gene has CDR1 MRHNA and CDR2 SNTAGT. V was clipped by 5 bases and J by 2 bases, with 9 bases between them. The CDR3 is made up of 13 amino acids. CDR3 loop: CASSRTAQETQYF. CDR3 in DNA: TGTGCCAGCAGTCGGACAGCTCAAGAGACCCAGTACTTC.